These 13 T cell receptor beta chains were sequenced from one sample in a study of blood T cell repertoires in COVID-19. Repertoires were generated with immunoSEQ multiplex PCR, while TCRdb's copy carries only in-frame clones and drops some. The repertoire holds around 100,000 clones, with approximately 84% as singletons. The source material was peripheral blood. The receptors were sampled from a man aged 40-50 years with acute or convalescent COVID-19.

Only a few counts were recorded for this clone. The V call is TRBV4-1, the J call TRBJ1-1, with D perhaps matching TRBD1 (5 bases). The V end was cut by 3 bases, the J end by 0 bases, with 17 bases between. Germline loops: CDR1 MGHRA, CDR2 YSYEKL. There are 17 residues in the CDR3. The CDR3 region is CASSQVGAGALNTEAFF. The DNA of the CDR3 is TGCGCCAGCAGCCAGGTAGGGGCAGGAGCACTGAACACTGAAGCTTTCTTT.

The chain's CDR3 is CASSRGGQMNTEAFF. The DNA for the CDR3 is TGTGCCAGCAGCAGGGGCGGACAGATGAACACTGAAGCTTTCTTT. The chain couples TRBV5-4 to TRBJ1-1; a weak D match, TRBD1 (6 bases). V lost 4 bases and J 0 bases, leaving 13 bases between the germline ends. This CDR3 region has 15 residues. From germline, CDR1 is SGHNT and CDR2 YYREEE (reference sequence).

The CDR3 protein is CASSPSTGGNGYTF. Written as DNA, the CDR3 is TGCGCCAGCAGCCCTTCGACAGGGGGCAACGGCTACACCTTC. V and J are TRBV5-1 and TRBJ1-2; TRBD1 aligns across 10 bases. J was trimmed by 8 bases and V by 4 bases; bases with no gene match: 8. The CDR3 sequence is 14 residues long. Germline V gene data show CDR1 as SGHRS and CDR2 as YFSETQ.

For the CDR3, the DNA is TGTGCCAGCAGCAAAGTGGCAGGGCGAAATCAGCCCCAGCATTTT. This sequence encodes CASSKVAGRNQPQHF. J is TRBJ1-5 and V is TRBV21-1; TRBD1, as called in the table, went unchecked against the DNA. TRBV21-1 is a pseudogene segment. This CDR3 spans 15 amino acids.

This clone was observed a handful of times. In DNA form, the CDR3 reads TGTGCCAGCAGTGAGCAGGGGTTGCAGCCCCAGCATTTT. Its protein product is CASSEQGLQPQHF. J is TRBJ1-5 and V is TRBV6-1, with D possibly TRBD1 on 6 matching bases. Trimming took 3 bases from V and 7 from J, leaving 10 bases between them. CDR1 is MNHNS, CDR2 SASEGT, per germline. The CDR3 has 13 residues.

J is TRBJ1-3 and V is TRBV29-1; 9 bases are shared with TRBD1. The V and J ends lost 4 bases and 1 base, in that order; junction bases with no gene match: 8. The germline CDR1 and CDR2 sequences are SQVTM and ANQGSEA. The CDR3 sequence is 16 residues long. In DNA, the CDR3 is TGCAGCGTTGTCCCTGGGACAGGGACTTCTGGAAACACCATATATTTT. This encodes CSVVPGTGTSGNTIYF.

This sequence joins TRBV4-3 and TRBJ2-2; 7 nucleotides match TRBD1. The junction had 2 bases not matched to a gene; V was cut back by 0 bases and J by 4 bases. CDR1 and CDR2 from the germline V gene are LGHNA and YSLEER. This CDR3 has 15 amino acids. CDR3 amino acids: CASSQDPGGTGELFF. In DNA, the CDR3 is TGCGCCAGCAGCCAAGACCCAGGGGGCACCGGGGAGCTGTTTTTT.

The chain has TRBV6-1 and TRBJ2-5; possible D gene TRBD2, 7 bases. This CDR3 comprises 16 residues. The ends were cut back, 4 bases at V and 1 base at J, with 16 bases in the middle. CDR1 is MNHNS and CDR2 is SASEGT in the germline V gene. The CDR3, as DNA: TGTGCCAGCAGTGTCTTGGGGGGGGGCGCCCAAGAGACCCAGTACTTC. Its protein is CASSVLGGGAQETQYF.

This chain joins TRBV5-1 and TRBJ2-4, with 8 bases matching TRBD1. In germline, CDR1 is SGHRS, CDR2 YFSETQ. The CDR3 extends over 13 amino acids. V dropped 4 bases and J dropped 6; count of bases not matched to a gene: 3. The CDR3 DNA is TGCGCCAGCAGCCAAGGACAGGGAAACATTCAGTACTTC. The encoded protein is CASSQGQGNIQYF.

The chain combines TRBV10-2 with TRBJ2-3; 11 bases map to TRBD2. The CDR3 spans 12 residues. CDR1 is WSHSY and CDR2 is SAAADI in the germline V gene. Trimming at V came to 8 bases and at J to 11 bases, leaving 6 bases not matched to a gene. CDR3 DNA: TGCGCCAGCTCGTTACTAGCGGGGGTGCAGTATTTT. This sequence encodes CASSLLAGVQYF.

The chain couples TRBV7-9 to TRBJ2-7; tentatively, D is TRBD2 (6 bases). Trimming shortened V by 3 bases and J by 5 bases, and 14 bases separated the two germline ends. From germline, CDR1 is SEHNR and CDR2 FQNEAQ (reference sequence). The CDR3 runs 14 residues. The CDR3 region is CASSLGGESNEQYF. The CDR3 DNA reads TGTGCCAGCAGCTTGGGCGGGGAGTCAAACGAGCAGTACTTC.

This rearrangement joins TRBV6-2 or TRBV6-3 to TRBJ2-7; TRBD1 matches 10 bases. V lost 5 bases to trimming and J lost 3 bases; unmatched junction nucleotides: 1. The CDR3 consists of 13 residues. Germline loops: CDR1 MNHEY, CDR2 SVGEGT. The CDR3 nucleotides read TGTGCCAGCAGTGGGGACAGGGGCTACGAGCAGTACTTC. Amino acids: CASSGDRGYEQYF.

The chain links TRBV7-9 to TRBJ1-1; 7 nucleotides align to TRBD1. The CDR3 has 15 residues. The germline V gene has CDR1 SEHNR and CDR2 FQNEAQ (reference sequence). V shed 3 bases and J 4 bases; nucleotides not matched to a gene: 8. CDR3 protein: CASSLRQGGGTEAFF. DNA of the CDR3: TGTGCCAGCAGCTTGCGACAGGGTGGGGGCACTGAAGCTTTCTTT.